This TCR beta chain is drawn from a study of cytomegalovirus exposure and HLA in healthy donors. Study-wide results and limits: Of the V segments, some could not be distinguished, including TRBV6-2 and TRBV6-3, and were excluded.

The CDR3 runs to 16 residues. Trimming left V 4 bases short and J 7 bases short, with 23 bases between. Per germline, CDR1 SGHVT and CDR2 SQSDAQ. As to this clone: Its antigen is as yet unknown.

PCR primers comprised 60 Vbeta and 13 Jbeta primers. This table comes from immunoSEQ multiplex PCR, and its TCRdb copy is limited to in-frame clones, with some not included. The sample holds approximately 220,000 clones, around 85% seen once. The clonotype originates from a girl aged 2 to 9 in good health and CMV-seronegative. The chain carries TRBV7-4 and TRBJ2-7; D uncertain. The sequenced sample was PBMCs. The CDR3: CASSCDCPSYYEEQYF. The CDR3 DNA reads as TGTGCCAGCAGCTGCGATTGTCCCTCCTACTACGAAGAGCAGTACTTC.